The next 30 T cell receptor beta chains were all read from a single sample in a study of spatial heterogeneity in lung cancer. TCRdb redid the calling of the 5' RACE reads with MiXCR, one entry per CDR3 protein. The table includes 35,000 to 55,000 distinct CDR3 sequences, around 6.8% detected once. Stated time point: sample taken at primary tumor resection. Specimen: PBMCs, collected at surgery. The receptors come from a female donor with early-stage non-small cell lung cancer.

This clonotype was counted many times. The chain is built from TRBV6-2 or TRBV6-3 and TRBJ1-5; TRBD1 is a possible D gene (5 bases). V was trimmed by 8 bases and J by 11 bases, leaving 16 bases between them. The CDR3 sequence is 12 residues long. Germline CDR1 reads MNHEY; CDR2 reads SVGEGT. This CDR3 is CASGTDRGAQHF. Written as DNA, the CDR3 is TGTGCCAGCGGGACGGACCGCGGTGCCCAGCATTTT.

This clonotype was detected ten times or more. The chain carries TRBV21-1 and TRBJ1-1. TRBV21-1 is a pseudogene segment. The CDR3 consists of 13 residues. The CDR3 coding sequence is TGTGCCAGCAGCAAAGCGGGTGGGTCGGGGGCTTTCTTT. As protein: CASSKAGGSGAFF.

Ten or more counts support this clonotype. This rearrangement joins TRBV9 to TRBJ2-1; D is uncertain. This CDR3 spans 15 amino acids. The V end lost 0 bases, the J end lost 0 bases, and 7 bases lay between the germline ends. Germline loops: CDR1 SGDLS, CDR2 YYNGEE. CDR3 nucleotides: TGTGCCAGCAGCGTAGGTGACGGCTCCTACAATGAGCAGTTCTTC. Protein: CASSVGDGSYNEQFF.

This clonotype showed up just a few times. This chain connects TRBV7-2 to TRBJ2-5; a weak D match, TRBD2 (6 bases). Germline-derived CDR1 and CDR2 are SGHTA and FQGNSA. The CDR3 has 12 residues. V gave up 5 bases and J gave up 5 bases, with 9 bases separating them. The CDR3 region is CASSQTRETQYF. The CDR3 nucleotides are TGTGCCAGCAGCCAGACTAGGGAGACCCAGTACTTC.

This clonotype was found many times. The V call is TRBV2, the J call TRBJ1-2; tentatively, D is TRBD1 (5 bases). The CDR3 extends over 12 amino acids. The V end lost 6 bases, the J end lost 4 bases, and 9 bases lay between the germline ends. Germline V lookup: CDR1 SNHLY, CDR2 FYNNEI. The CDR3 DNA follows: TGTGCCAGCAGCCCAGGGACCTATGGCTACACCTTC. Protein sequence: CASSPGTYGYTF.

The genes are TRBV20-1 and TRBJ2-7; tentative D call: TRBD2 (5 bases). The CDR3 consists of 12 residues. The germline V gene has CDR1 DFQATT and CDR2 SNEGSKA (reference sequence). The germline V and J ends were trimmed by 6 bases and 5 bases, with 14 bases remaining between them. This CDR3 is CSARKAGHEQYF. The CDR3 DNA reads as TGCAGTGCCCGCAAGGCGGGCCACGAGCAGTACTTC.

This clonotype has ten or more counts. The chain joins TRBV6-5 to TRBJ2-5; 8 bases map to TRBD2. Germline CDR1 is MNHEY and CDR2 is SVGAGI. With V trimmed by 6 bases and J by 1 base, 10 bases remained unmatched. The CDR3 totals 16 residues. The DNA of the CDR3 is TGTGCCAGCAGCGAGTTACTGACTAGCGCCCAAGAGACCCAGTACTTC. Protein: CASSELLTSAQETQYF.

This clonotype was counted many times. The rearrangement uses TRBV3-1 and TRBJ1-1; D not resolved. The V end was cut by 0 bases, the J end by 5 bases, with 4 bases between. The CDR3 has 12 amino acids. CDR1 LGHDT and CDR2 YNNKEL come from the germline V gene (reference sequence). Written as DNA, the CDR3 is TGTGCCAGCAGCCAAGATGGGACTGAAGCTTTCTTT. This sequence encodes CASSQDGTEAFF.

About this clonotype: A single base separates this from a much larger clone, so it may be a read error. The chain is built from TRBV6-5 and TRBJ1-3; D is unclear. This CDR3 is 15 amino acids long. Per germline, CDR1 MNHEY and CDR2 SVGAGI. The CDR3 region is CVSSYQSGSGNTIYF. Here the CDR3 DNA reads TGTGTCAGCAGTTACCAGAGCGGCTCTGGAAACACCATATATTTT.

The rearrangement joins TRBV27 to TRBJ1-1, with unresolved D. Per germline, CDR1 MNHEY and CDR2 SMNVEV (reference sequence). This CDR3 has 16 residues. The V end was cut by 5 bases, the J end by 7 bases, with 23 bases between. For the CDR3, the DNA is TGTGCCAGCAGTCTGCTAAGAGGGCCGCAGCGAATTGAAGCTTTCTTT. Protein sequence: CASSLLRGPQRIEAFF.

Notes on this clonotype: This may arise from a read error, as a much more abundant clone is one base away. The chain carries TRBV5-1 and TRBJ2-3; possible D gene TRBD1, 6 bases. The V gene's germline CDR1 is SGHRS and CDR2 YFSETQ. The CDR3 is 16 amino acids. CDR3 DNA: TGCACCAGCAGCCAAGGGTCTGGGGGCGACACAGATACGCAGTATTTT. Translated, it gives CTSSQGSGGDTDTQYF.

Ten or more counts support this clonotype. This chain's CDR3 is CASSSDGLLSGNTIYF. The CDR3 DNA follows: TGTGCCAGCAGCTCTGACGGACTACTCTCTGGAAACACCATATATTTT. The chain has TRBV5-6 and TRBJ1-3; D gene unclear. Germline V gives CDR1 SGHDT, CDR2 YYEEEE. V lost 3 bases to trimming and J lost 0 bases, with 13 bases between them. There are 16 residues in the CDR3. The full variable domain, its missing parts supplied by reference TRBV5-6 and TRBJ1-3, is DAGVTQSPTHLIKTRGQQVTLRCSPKSGHDTVSWYQQALGQGPQFIFQYYEEEERQRGNFPDRFSGHQFPNYSSELNVNALLLGDSALYLCASSSDGLLSGNTIYFGEGSWLTVV.

This clonotype was recorded a few times. The chain employs TRBV11-2 and TRBJ2-2; 10 bases are shared with TRBD2. CDR3 length equals 19 residues. V shed 5 bases and J 2 bases; nucleotides not matched to a gene: 14. Germline-derived CDR1 and CDR2 are SGHAT and FQNNGV. CDR3 nucleotides: TGTGCCAGCAGCGCAAAGCTACCTAGCGGGGGAGTTAACACCGGGGAGCTGTTTTTT. It translates to CASSAKLPSGGVNTGELFF. Based on the CDR3 plus reference TRBV11-2 and TRBJ2-2, the full variable domain is EAGVAQSPRYKIIEKRQSVAFWCNPISGHATLYWYQQILGQGPKLLIQFQNNGVVDDSQLPKDRFSAERLKGVDSTLKIQPAKLEDSAVYLCASSAKLPSGGVNTGELFFGEGSRLTVL.

This clonotype showed up many times. This rearrangement joins TRBV28 to TRBJ2-7; D gene uncertain. Trimming left V 7 bases short and J 0 bases short, with 13 bases between. The germline V gene encodes CDR1 MDHEN and CDR2 SYDVKM. The CDR3 sequence is 14 residues long. This chain's CDR3 is CASNPETHSYEQYF. In DNA, the CDR3 is TGTGCCAGCAACCCGGAGACCCACTCCTACGAGCAGTACTTC.

The chain recombines TRBV6-2 or TRBV6-3 with TRBJ2-6; TRBD1 agrees at 7 bases. The CDR3 is 17 amino acids. V lost 7 bases, J lost 0 bases, and 9 bases stayed unmatched. The germline V gene encodes CDR1 MNHEY and CDR2 SVGEGT. CDR3 protein: CASTWDRWSSGANVLTF. The CDR3 coding sequence is TGTGCCAGCACCTGGGACAGATGGAGCTCTGGGGCCAACGTCCTGACTTTC.

This clonotype has at least ten counts. Mismatch with germline at one junction end may stem from a read error. The V and J genes are TRBV5-1 and TRBJ2-7; TRBD1 is a possible D gene (6 bases). The germline V gene has CDR1 SGHRS and CDR2 YFSETQ. The CDR3 is 13 amino acids. The DNA for the CDR3 is TGCGCCAGCAGCTTGATGGGCGCAGGGGATTGGGACTTC. Residues: CASSLMGAGDWDF.

This clonotype was picked up many times. The chain links TRBV29-1 to TRBJ2-3; 11 nucleotides line up with TRBD1. This CDR3 has 13 amino acids. V was clipped by 7 bases and J by 3 bases; unmatched bases: 3. The germline V gene encodes CDR1 SQVTM and CDR2 ANQGSEA. CDR3 nucleotides: TGCAGCGCCGGGACAGGGGGGACAGATACGCAGTATTTT. It yields the protein CSAGTGGTDTQYF.

This clonotype was recorded a few times. This sequence joins TRBV7-3 and TRBJ1-1; D not resolved. V lost 5 bases and J lost 5, with 12 bases in between. CDR3 length equals 13 residues. Germline V gives CDR1 SGHTA, CDR2 FQGTGA. The CDR3 sequence: CASSLDGPTEAFF. CDR3 bases: TGTGCCAGCAGCCTGGACGGACCGACTGAAGCTTTCTTT. Based on the CDR3 plus reference TRBV7-3 and TRBJ1-1, the full variable domain is GAGVSQTPSNKVTEKGKYVELRCDPISGHTALYWYRQSLGQGPEFLIYFQGTGAADDSGLPNDRFFAVRPEGSVSTLKIQRTERGDSAVYLCASSLDGPTEAFFGQGTRLTVV.

The J gene is TRBJ1-4, the V gene TRBV2; TRBD1 matches 8 bases. The germline CDR1 and CDR2 sequences are SNHLY and FYNNEI. The junction had 10 bases not matched to a gene; V was cut back by 6 bases and J by 10 bases. The CDR3 loop spans 14 amino acids. The CDR3 here is CASRDRERWGKLFF. In DNA, the CDR3 is TGTGCCAGCAGGGACAGGGAACGGTGGGGAAAACTGTTTTTT.

This clonotype was recorded at least ten times. This sequence joins TRBV11-3 and TRBJ2-3; TRBD1 agrees at 7 bases. Unmatched junction bases numbered 7, after V lost 5 bases and J lost 2 bases. The CDR3 is 15 residues long. Germline CDR1 and CDR2: SGHNT and YENEEA. The CDR3 reads CASSQTGLSTDTQYF. CDR3 nucleotides: TGTGCCAGCAGCCAGACAGGGCTCTCCACAGATACGCAGTATTTT. The entire variable domain, with the rest obtained from reference TRBV11-3 and TRBJ2-3, is as follows: EAGVVQSPRYKIIEKKQPVAFWCNPISGHNTLYWYLQNLGQGPELLIRYENEEAVDDSQLPKDRFSAERLKGVDSTLKIQPAELGDSAVYLCASSQTGLSTDTQYFGPGTRLTVL.

This clonotype was counted only a few times. This CDR3 reads CASRLDGSYEQYF. The CDR3, as DNA: TGTGCCAGTCGACTAGACGGCTCATACGAGCAGTACTTC. The chain uses TRBV19 and TRBJ2-7, with D possibly being TRBD2 (6 bases). The CDR3 loop spans 13 amino acids. The germline V and J ends were trimmed by 8 bases and 4 bases, with 15 bases remaining between them. Germline V gives CDR1 LNHDA, CDR2 SQIVND (reference sequence).

Only a few counts were recorded for this clonotype. The chain employs TRBV2 and TRBJ2-5; 10 nucleotides agree with TRBD1. Trimming removed 4 bases from V and 9 bases from J; junction bases left unmatched: 2. Germline CDR1 and CDR2: SNHLY and FYNNEI. CDR3 length: 12 residues. CDR3 DNA sequence: TGTGCCAGCAGTGTTGGACAGGGGGCCCAGTACTTC. Encoded protein: CASSVGQGAQYF.

This clonotype was counted between two and nine times. V and J are TRBV3-1 and TRBJ2-5; weak D call: TRBD2 (7 bases). CDR3 length equals 16 residues. V lost 4 bases and J 5 bases, leaving 20 bases between the germline ends. The V gene's germline CDR1 is LGHDT and CDR2 YNNKEL (reference sequence). In DNA, the CDR3 is TGTGCCAGCAGCCCCCCTCGGGGGAAGGGGGGGGAGACCCAGTACTTC. Amino acid sequence: CASSPPRGKGGETQYF.

In its sample, this clonotype was seen a few times. The chain couples TRBV11-2 to TRBJ2-7, with 8 bases that match TRBD1. The J segment lost 2 bases and the V segment lost 4 bases, leaving 4 bases of the junction unmatched. The CDR3 loop spans 14 amino acids. The germline V gene has CDR1 SGHAT and CDR2 FQNNGV. In DNA, the CDR3 is TGTGCCAGCAGCTCGGGACAGGCCGCCTACGAGCAGTACTTC. Translation: CASSSGQAAYEQYF.

The chain has TRBV6-1 and TRBJ1-1, with a possible D match to TRBD1 (5 bases). V shed 2 bases and J shed 0 bases, with 22 bases lying between them. From germline, CDR1 is MNHNS and CDR2 SASEGT. This CDR3 is 19 amino acids long. DNA of the CDR3: TGTGCCAGCAGTGAAACCCCCCTGACGACATCAGGGCTGAACACTGAAGCTTTCTTT. Translation gives CASSETPLTTSGLNTEAFF.

On this clonotype itself: This sequence may be a read error, since a much larger clone differs from it by one base. The V call is TRBV12-3 or TRBV12-4, the J call TRBJ1-3; D is uncertain. This CDR3 is built from 14 residues. The ends were cut back, 2 bases at V and 0 bases at J, with 5 bases in the middle. The DNA for the CDR3 is TGTGCCAGCAGTTTATCCAACTCTGGAAACACCATATATTTT. The encoded protein is CASSLSNSGNTIYF.

This clonotype was counted ten times or more. V usage is TRBV7-9 and J usage is TRBJ1-6; D gene ambiguous. This CDR3 is 8 amino acids long. Germline V gene lookup returns CDR1 SEHNR and CDR2 FQNEAQ (reference sequence). For the CDR3, the DNA is TGTGGGGATTCACCCCTCCACTTT. The encoded protein is CGDSPLHF.

V is TRBV6-5 and J is TRBJ1-1, with 10 bases lining up with TRBD1. This CDR3 comprises 15 residues. Per the germline V gene, CDR1 is MNHEY and CDR2 is SVGAGI. V shed 7 bases and J 3 bases; nucleotides not matched to a gene: 8. In DNA, the CDR3 is TGTGCCAGCAATTTGGGACAGGGGCATTACACTGAAGCTTTCTTT. Encoded protein: CASNLGQGHYTEAFF.

With respect to this clonotype: A single base separates this from a much larger clone, so it may be a read error. The chain is built from TRBV11-2 and TRBJ2-4; tentatively, D is TRBD1 or TRBD2 (5 bases each). Germline CDR1 is SGHAT and CDR2 is FQNNGV. This CDR3 contains 16 residues. CDR3 nucleotide sequence: TGTGCCAGCAGCTTAGAGGGACCTTTAGCCGAAAACATTCAGTACTTC. Its translation is CASSLEGPLAENIQYF. Full variable domain (rest looked up from reference TRBV11-2 and TRBJ2-4): EAGVAQSPRYKIIEKRQSVAFWCNPISGHATLYWYQQILGQGPKLLIQFQNNGVVDDSQLPKDRFSAERLKGVDSTLKIQPAKLEDSAVYLCASSLEGPLAENIQYFGAGTRLSVL.

There are many counts of this clonotype. The chain carries TRBV10-3 and TRBJ2-7; D unresolved. V was pared by 3 bases and J by 1 base, with 1 base between. This CDR3 has 11 amino acids. The V gene's germline CDR1 is ENHRY and CDR2 SYGVKD. CDR3 residues: CAISDSYEQYF. The CDR3 DNA follows: TGTGCCATCAGTGATTCCTACGAGCAGTACTTC.